These 9 T cell receptor beta chains share one sample of origin, sequenced in a study of blood T cells in healthy people across ages (dated by TCRdb to the mid-2010s). The protocol used for the library was 5' RACE. The sequencer listed for this sample is Illumina HiSeq 2500. The second PCR ran for about 6 to 12 cycles and used a J-beta primer mix along with a sample-barcoded 5' primer. TCRdb trimmed public reads at Q25 via fastp, called clones via MiXCR and kept in-frame beta chains. Every entry covers one CDR3 protein and lists the most common genes and DNA from its rows. This sample is represented by more than 1.4 million distinct CDR3 sequences; approximately 42% of them were singletons. Jointly, the top ten make up 6.5% to 10% of the sample. The sample comprised blood. Every receptor here comes from a woman aged 18-29 years in good health.

This clonotype was counted only a few times. The V call is TRBV5-1, the J call TRBJ2-1; D might be TRBD2 (6 bases). The germline V and J ends were trimmed by 0 bases and 7 bases, with 14 bases remaining between them. CDR3 size: 15 residues. From germline, CDR1 is SGHRS and CDR2 YFSETQ. The CDR3 nucleotides read TGCGCCAGCAGCTTGGGGGGGGAGAGCTGGAATGAGCAGTTCTTC. Residues: CASSLGGESWNEQFF. Together with reference TRBV5-1 and TRBJ2-1, the CDR3 gives the full variable domain: KAGVTQTPRYLIKTRGQQVTLSCSPISGHRSVSWYQQTPGQGLQFLFEYFSETQRNKGNFPGRFSGRQFSNSRSEMNVSTLELGDSALYLCASSLGGESWNEQFFGPGTRLTVL.

CDR3 sequence reads: CSAGAARSGANVLTF. The CDR3 nucleotides read TGCAGTGCCGGGGCAGCTCGCTCTGGGGCCAACGTCCTGACTTTC. The chain joins TRBV20-1 to TRBJ2-6, with D perhaps being TRBD1 or TRBD2 (5 bases each). The CDR3 loop spans 15 amino acids. Trimming took off 6 bases at V and 0 bases at J, with 12 bases between the two ends. In germline, CDR1 is DFQATT, CDR2 SNEGSKA (reference sequence).

The chain links TRBV7-6 to TRBJ1-5; D gene uncertain. Germline V gene sequence: CDR1 SGHVS, CDR2 FNYEAQ. The V gene lost 1 base and the J gene lost 4 bases, with 26 bases spanning the gap. The CDR3 totals 20 residues. The CDR3 sequence: CASSLVFLPRLPVGNQPQHF. In DNA, the CDR3 is TGTGCCAGCAGCTTAGTCTTTTTACCCAGGCTACCCGTTGGAAATCAGCCCCAGCATTTT.

J is TRBJ2-7 and V is TRBV5-1, with 12 bases fitting TRBD2. V lost 0 bases to trimming and J lost 7 bases; unmatched junction nucleotides: 14. The CDR3 extends over 18 amino acids. Germline V CDR1 and CDR2: SGHRS, YFSETQ. CDR3 protein: CASSLGSLTSGGRDEQYF. The CDR3 region has the DNA TGCGCCAGCAGCTTGGGCTCCTTAACTAGCGGGGGGCGCGATGAGCAGTACTTC.

V usage is TRBV20-1 and J usage is TRBJ1-5; tentatively, D is TRBD1 (6 bases). CDR3 length equals 17 residues. Germline values: CDR1 DFQATT, CDR2 SNEGSKA (reference sequence). Trimming pared 6 bases from V and 10 bases from J, leaving 31 bases between. The CDR3 is CSARTGLGGGDQRPQHF. The CDR3 coding sequence is TGCAGTGCCCGTACAGGGTTAGGGGGTGGGGATCAAAGACCCCAGCATTTT.

With respect to this clonotype: One end of the junction does not line up with germline, which may come from a read error. V and J are TRBV3-1 and TRBJ2-7, with 7 bases aligning to TRBD2. From germline, CDR1 is LGHDT and CDR2 YNNKEL (reference sequence). This CDR3 contains 13 residues. CDR3 sequence: CASSRGSTYEQYF. The CDR3 DNA sequence: TGCGCCAGCAGTCGCGGGAGTACTTACGAGCAGTACTTC.

The chain has TRBV29-1 and TRBJ2-3; D remains unclear. From germline, CDR1 is SQVTM and CDR2 ANQGSEA. Trimming pared 7 bases from V and 8 bases from J, leaving 13 bases between. The CDR3 spans 11 residues. CDR3 nucleotide sequence: TGCAGCGCTGGGCCTGAGGCTACGCAGTATTTT. It encodes CSAGPEATQYF.

This clonotype was seen more than once but under ten times. This rearrangement joins TRBV9 to TRBJ1-2; D not certain. Germline V gives CDR1 SGDLS, CDR2 YYNGEE. This CDR3 spans 15 amino acids. Deletions cut 7 bases from V and 2 bases from J, with 18 bases between. CDR3 in amino acids: CASSVTGIVNYGYTF. CDR3 in DNA: TGTGCCAGCTCCGTTACCGGTATCGTCAACTATGGCTACACCTTC.

This sequence joins TRBV10-3 and TRBJ1-1; D gene unclear. Germline V gives CDR1 ENHRY, CDR2 SYGVKD. V dropped 0 bases and J dropped 4 bases, with 12 bases sitting between them. The CDR3 covers 15 residues. In DNA, the CDR3 is TGTGCCATCAGTGAGTCGGTAAGGAGCGGCACTGAAGCTTTCTTT. It is translated as CAISESVRSGTEAFF.